Below are 18 T cell receptor beta chains sequenced from a single sample in a study of neurological immune-mediated disorders. Using its own MiXCR run on the 5' RACE reads, TCRdb lists one record per CDR3 protein. The sample has 65,000 to 95,000 distinct CDR3 sequences, about 5% seen once. Sequenced material: PBMCs. The receptors were gathered from a woman aged 25-40 years with multiple sclerosis.

In this sample, this clonotype turned up many times. The chain has TRBV12-3 or TRBV12-4 and TRBJ2-7; unclear D gene. This CDR3 comprises 14 residues. The V end lost 4 bases, the J end lost 2 bases, and 12 bases lay between the germline ends. CDR3 DNA: TGTGCCAGCAGTTACTTTGGCCCAACCTACGAGCAGTACTTC. Amino acid sequence: CASSYFGPTYEQYF.

This clonotype was seen repeatedly, ten times or more. The V gene is TRBV20-1, the J gene TRBJ2-5; D gene ambiguous. CDR1 and CDR2 from the germline V gene are DFQATT and SNEGSKA (reference sequence). V lost 0 bases and J lost 5, with 16 bases in between. CDR3 size: 15 residues. The CDR3 DNA reads TGCAGTGCTAGAGAAACGACGGGCCAAGGGGAGACCCAGTACTTC. Translating gives CSARETTGQGETQYF.

The table lists this clonotype with many counts. The chain couples TRBV5-1 to TRBJ2-1, with D possibly called TRBD1 or TRBD2 (5 bases each). Per germline, CDR1 SGHRS and CDR2 YFSETQ. V gave up 4 bases and J gave up 10 bases, with 12 bases separating them. The CDR3 covers 12 residues. The CDR3 loop reads CASSPGTDEQFF. In DNA, the CDR3 is TGCGCCAGCAGCCCGGGGACCGACGAGCAGTTCTTC. Variable domain in full (rest from reference TRBV5-1 and TRBJ2-1): KAGVTQTPRYLIKTRGQQVTLSCSPISGHRSVSWYQQTPGQGLQFLFEYFSETQRNKGNFPGRFSGRQFSNSRSEMNVSTLELGDSALYLCASSPGTDEQFFGPGTRLTVL.

This clonotype occurred many times. The genes are TRBV12-3 or TRBV12-4 and TRBJ1-6, with 9 bases aligning to TRBD1. This CDR3 is 18 amino acids long. J gave up 8 bases and V 5 bases, and 16 bases lay outside the gene matches. For the CDR3, the DNA is TGTGCCAGCAGTCCGATTCAGGGACAGGGAAAACTATATTCACCCCTCCACTTT. Encoded protein: CASSPIQGQGKLYSPLHF.

This clonotype was observed at least ten times. The chain employs TRBV20-1 and TRBJ2-1, with 8 bases that match TRBD2. CDR3 length: 16 amino acids. Germline assignment: CDR1 DFQATT and CDR2 SNEGSKA (reference sequence). Trimming removed 4 bases from V and 0 bases from J; junction bases left unmatched: 8. The CDR3 sequence is CSANKRERVSYNEQFF. The CDR3 DNA reads TGCAGTGCTAATAAGCGGGAGAGGGTCTCCTACAATGAGCAGTTCTTC.

This clonotype was observed many times. The chain links TRBV7-2 to TRBJ2-1; D perhaps matches TRBD1 (5 bases). Trimming took off 5 bases at V and 5 bases at J, with 13 bases between the two ends. Germline V gene lookup returns CDR1 SGHTA and CDR2 FQGNSA. The CDR3 sequence is 14 residues long. The CDR3 loop reads CASSVDSWNNEQFF. The DNA of the CDR3 is TGTGCCAGCAGCGTCGACAGTTGGAACAATGAGCAGTTCTTC.

This clonotype was counted at least ten times. The chain recombines TRBV20-1 with TRBJ2-2, with a tentative D call TRBD1 (5 bases). Germline-derived CDR1 and CDR2 are DFQATT and SNEGSKA (reference sequence). The germline V and J ends were trimmed by 2 bases and 7 bases, with 11 bases remaining between them. This CDR3 has 13 residues. CDR3 DNA sequence: TGCAGTGCTAGACGCAGGGTTGGCGGGGAGCTGTTTTTT. It is translated as CSARRRVGGELFF.

The chain joins TRBV28 to TRBJ2-7, with D perhaps matching TRBD1 (7 bases). The CDR3 has 16 amino acids. V shed 3 bases and J shed 2 bases, with 17 bases lying between them. Germline CDR1 MDHEN, CDR2 SYDVKM. The chain's CDR3 is CASSLVTGRSPYEQYF. CDR3 nucleotides: TGTGCCAGCAGTTTGGTGACAGGGAGGTCCCCCTACGAGCAGTACTTC. The variable domain in full, with the rest retrieved from reference TRBV28 and TRBJ2-7, is DVKVTQSSRYLVKRTGEKVFLECVQDMDHENMFWYRQDPGLGLRLIYFSYDVKMKEKGDIPEGYSVSREKKERFSLILESASTNQTSMYLCASSLVTGRSPYEQYFGPGTRLTVT.

The sample holds many counts of this clonotype. The chain joins TRBV20-1 to TRBJ2-7, with D tentatively TRBD2 (5 bases). This CDR3 contains 14 residues. V lost 5 bases and J 0 bases, leaving 14 bases between the germline ends. Germline CDR1 reads DFQATT; CDR2 reads SNEGSKA (reference sequence). The chain's CDR3 is CSAPRVGSSYEQYF. In nucleotides, the CDR3 is TGCAGTGCTCCGAGGGTAGGGAGCTCCTACGAGCAGTACTTC.

This clonotype was counted many times. This chain links TRBV20-1 with TRBJ2-5; D not resolved. The ends were cut back, 0 bases at V and 0 bases at J, with 8 bases in the middle. Germline CDR1 is DFQATT and CDR2 is SNEGSKA (reference sequence). This CDR3 is built from 14 residues. CDR3 sequence: CSARDGSHQETQYF. CDR3 bases: TGCAGTGCTAGAGATGGGTCTCACCAAGAGACCCAGTACTTC.

The chain couples TRBV24-1 to TRBJ2-2; 8 bases map to TRBD2. This CDR3 contains 21 residues. J lost 0 bases, V lost 2 bases, and 16 bases had no gene match. Looked up from germline, CDR1 is KGHDR and CDR2 is SFDVKD. The chain's CDR3 is CATSDSRKGLVDYANTGELFF. Here the CDR3 DNA reads TGTGCCACCAGTGATTCCCGAAAGGGACTAGTGGATTACGCGAACACCGGGGAGCTGTTTTTT.

This clonotype was seen only a few times. The chain is built from TRBV7-2 and TRBJ2-1, with D maybe TRBD2 (6 bases). Germline V lookup: CDR1 SGHTA, CDR2 FQGNSA. The V gene lost 4 bases and the J gene lost 8 bases, with 9 bases spanning the gap. This CDR3 is built from 12 residues. CDR3 in amino acids: CASSWDLYEQFF. The DNA for the CDR3 is TGTGCCAGCAGCTGGGACTTATATGAGCAGTTCTTC.

This clonotype appeared many times. This rearrangement joins TRBV2 to TRBJ2-2; the D gene could be TRBD1 or TRBD2 (5 bases each). Germline CDR1 reads SNHLY; CDR2 reads FYNNEI. Trimming removed 2 bases from V and 7 bases from J, with 11 bases in between. CDR3 length: 14 amino acids. The CDR3 reads CASSEQTGRGELFF. The CDR3 DNA is TGTGCCAGCAGTGAACAAACGGGACGCGGGGAGCTGTTTTTT.

At least ten counts were recorded for this clonotype. CDR3 sequence reads: CASSHEVPSNQPQHF. The CDR3 bases are TGTGCCAGCAGCCACGAGGTCCCTAGCAATCAGCCCCAGCATTTT. This chain connects TRBV3-1 to TRBJ1-5, with D hard to call. This CDR3 is 15 amino acids long. The V end was cut by 3 bases, the J end by 0 bases, with 9 bases between. The germline V gene has CDR1 LGHDT and CDR2 YNNKEL (reference sequence).

Ten or more counts support this clonotype. The chain couples TRBV2 to TRBJ1-1, with unresolved D. V lost 4 bases, J lost 7 bases, and 13 bases lay in between. CDR3 length equals 13 residues. Germline V gives CDR1 SNHLY, CDR2 FYNNEI. The CDR3 DNA reads as TGTGCCAGCAGTGCGCGAAGTGCCATTGAAGCTTTCTTT. Translation: CASSARSAIEAFF. The full variable domain, in which reference TRBV2 and TRBJ1-1 provide the parts outside the CDR3, is EPEVTQTPSHQVTQMGQEVILRCVPISNHLYFYWYRQILGQKVEFLVSFYNNEISEKSEIFDDQFSVERPDGSNFTLKIRSTKLEDSAMYFCASSARSAIEAFFGQGTRLTVV.

This clonotype was picked up many times. The chain recombines TRBV3-1 with TRBJ2-7; no definite D call. Trimming left V 1 base short and J 1 base short, with 11 bases between. There are 15 residues in the CDR3. Germline V gene data show CDR1 as LGHDT and CDR2 as YNNKEL (reference sequence). CDR3 loop: CASSQVLAQSYEQYF. CDR3 bases: TGTGCCAGCAGCCAAGTATTAGCCCAATCCTACGAGCAGTACTTC.

This clonotype was observed at least ten times. The genes are TRBV5-1 and TRBJ2-5, with no clear D. The CDR3 loop spans 15 amino acids. V was clipped by 1 base and J by 1 base, with 11 bases between them. Germline assignment: CDR1 SGHRS and CDR2 YFSETQ. The CDR3 DNA reads TGCGCCAGCAGCTTGACGGGCGGCCCCCAAGAGACCCAGTACTTC. Translated: CASSLTGGPQETQYF. The variable domain in full, with the rest retrieved from reference TRBV5-1 and TRBJ2-5, is KAGVTQTPRYLIKTRGQQVTLSCSPISGHRSVSWYQQTPGQGLQFLFEYFSETQRNKGNFPGRFSGRQFSNSRSEMNVSTLELGDSALYLCASSLTGGPQETQYFGPGTRLLVL.

This clonotype has a handful of counts. CDR3 region: CSVEGSMVRGTEAFF. The CDR3 nucleotides read TGCAGCGTTGAGGGTAGCATGGTCAGGGGCACTGAAGCTTTCTTT. The rearrangement joins TRBV29-1 to TRBJ1-1; possible D gene TRBD1, 6 bases. The CDR3 has 15 residues. Germline V gene sequence: CDR1 SQVTM, CDR2 ANQGSEA. The V end lost 3 bases, the J end lost 4 bases, and 18 bases lay between the germline ends.